This T cell receptor (beta chain) was recorded in a study of T cell responses to AZD1222 COVID-19 vaccine. CDR1 is SGDLS and CDR2 is YYNGEE in the germline V gene. With V trimmed by 5 bases and J by 7 bases, 8 bases remained unmatched. The CDR3 has 15 amino acids. The protocol was immunoSEQ multiplex PCR, while the TCRdb copy is restricted to in-frame clones and leaves out a portion. The sample has about 100,000 clones, roughly 90% seen once. The sequencing here drew on peripheral blood, taken on day 0 of AZD1222 vaccination. This TCR derives from an adult in good health. The chain links TRBV9 to TRBJ2-1, with TRBD2 matching over 11 bases. As DNA, the CDR3 is TGTGCCAGCAGTAGACTAGCGGGAACGTCGAATGAGCAGTTCTTC. Translated: CASSRLAGTSNEQFF.